Here is one T cell receptor (beta chain) with its context. The data originate from a study of technical replicates of blood from several donors. V shed 0 bases and J shed 0 bases, with 10 bases lying between them. Germline assignment: CDR1 SGHKS and CDR2 YYEKEE (reference sequence). There are 15 residues in the CDR3. Assay used: immunoSEQ multiplex PCR; TCRdb lists only in-frame clones, some missing. The table shows tens of thousands of clones, with 90% to 95% occurring only once. V and J are TRBV5-5 and TRBJ2-7, with a possible D match to TRBD2 (6 bases). What was sequenced was T cells isolated from PBMCs. This TCR came from a human donor in good health. The CDR3 nucleotides read TGTGCCAGCAGCTTGGAGATTAGCGGCTCCTACGAGCAGTACTTC. Encoded protein: CASSLEISGSYEQYF.